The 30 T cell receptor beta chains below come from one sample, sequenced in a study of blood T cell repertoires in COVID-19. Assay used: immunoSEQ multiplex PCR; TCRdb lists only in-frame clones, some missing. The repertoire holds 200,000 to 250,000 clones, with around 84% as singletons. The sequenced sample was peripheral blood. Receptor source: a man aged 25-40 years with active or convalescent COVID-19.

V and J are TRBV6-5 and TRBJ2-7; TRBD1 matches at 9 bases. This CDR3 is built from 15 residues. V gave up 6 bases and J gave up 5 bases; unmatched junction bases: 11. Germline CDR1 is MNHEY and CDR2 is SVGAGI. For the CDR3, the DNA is TGTGCCAGCAGCCGCTCGGGACAGGGTATCCACGAGCAGTACTTC. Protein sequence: CASSRSGQGIHEQYF.

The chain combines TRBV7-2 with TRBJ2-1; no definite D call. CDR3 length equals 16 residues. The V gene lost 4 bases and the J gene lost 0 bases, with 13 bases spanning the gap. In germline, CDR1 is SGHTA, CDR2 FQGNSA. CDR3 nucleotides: TGTGCCAGCAGCTGGCAAGACTGGCCCTCCTACAATGAGCAGTTCTTC. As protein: CASSWQDWPSYNEQFF.

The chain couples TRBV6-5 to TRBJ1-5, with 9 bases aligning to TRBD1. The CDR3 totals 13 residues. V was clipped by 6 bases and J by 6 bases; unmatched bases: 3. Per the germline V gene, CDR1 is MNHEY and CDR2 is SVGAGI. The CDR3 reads CASSGTGSQPQHF. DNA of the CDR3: TGTGCCAGCAGCGGGACAGGGAGTCAGCCCCAGCATTTT.

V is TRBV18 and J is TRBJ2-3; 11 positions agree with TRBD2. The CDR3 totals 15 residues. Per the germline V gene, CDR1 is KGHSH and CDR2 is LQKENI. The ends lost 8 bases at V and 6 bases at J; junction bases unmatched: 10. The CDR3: CASHPLAGVPDTQYF. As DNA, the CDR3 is TGTGCCAGCCACCCACTAGCGGGGGTCCCGGATACGCAGTATTTT.

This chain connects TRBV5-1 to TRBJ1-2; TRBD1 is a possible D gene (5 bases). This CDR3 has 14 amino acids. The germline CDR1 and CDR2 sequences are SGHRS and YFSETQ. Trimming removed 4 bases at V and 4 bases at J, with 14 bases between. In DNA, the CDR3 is TGCGCCAGCAGCCGGGACGGGGAGGGCTATGGCTACACCTTC. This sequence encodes CASSRDGEGYGYTF.

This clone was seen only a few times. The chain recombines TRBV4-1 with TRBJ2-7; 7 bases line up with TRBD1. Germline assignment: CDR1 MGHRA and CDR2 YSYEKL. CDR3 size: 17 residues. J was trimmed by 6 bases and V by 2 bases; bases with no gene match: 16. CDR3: CASSQWTGGVGISEQYF. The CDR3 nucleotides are TGCGCCAGCAGCCAATGGACAGGAGGTGTAGGAATATCCGAGCAGTACTTC.

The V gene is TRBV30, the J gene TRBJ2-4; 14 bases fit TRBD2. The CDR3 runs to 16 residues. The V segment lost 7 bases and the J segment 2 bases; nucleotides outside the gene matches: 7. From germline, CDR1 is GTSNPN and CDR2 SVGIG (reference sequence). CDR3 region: CALNGLAGGPKNIQYF. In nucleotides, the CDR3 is TGTGCCTTAAATGGACTAGCGGGAGGACCCAAAAACATTCAGTACTTC.

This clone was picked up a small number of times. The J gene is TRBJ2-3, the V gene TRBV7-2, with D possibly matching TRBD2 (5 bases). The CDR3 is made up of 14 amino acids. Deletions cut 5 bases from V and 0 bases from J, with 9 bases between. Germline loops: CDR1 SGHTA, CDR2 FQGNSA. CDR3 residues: CASSPIASTDTQYF. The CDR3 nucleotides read TGTGCCAGCAGCCCAATAGCGAGCACAGATACGCAGTATTTT.

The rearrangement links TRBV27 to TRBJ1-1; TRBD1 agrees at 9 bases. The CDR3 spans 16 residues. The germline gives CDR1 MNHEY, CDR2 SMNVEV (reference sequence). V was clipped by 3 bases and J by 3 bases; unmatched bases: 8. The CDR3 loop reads CASSFYGQGLYTEAFF. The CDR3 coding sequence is TGTGCCAGCAGTTTCTATGGACAGGGGCTGTACACTGAAGCTTTCTTT.

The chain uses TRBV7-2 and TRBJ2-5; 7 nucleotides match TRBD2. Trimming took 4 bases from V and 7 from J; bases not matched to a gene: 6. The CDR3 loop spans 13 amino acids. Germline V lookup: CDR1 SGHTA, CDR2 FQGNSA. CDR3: CASSWGGSGTQYF. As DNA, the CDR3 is TGTGCCAGCAGCTGGGGGGGGTCAGGGACCCAGTACTTC.

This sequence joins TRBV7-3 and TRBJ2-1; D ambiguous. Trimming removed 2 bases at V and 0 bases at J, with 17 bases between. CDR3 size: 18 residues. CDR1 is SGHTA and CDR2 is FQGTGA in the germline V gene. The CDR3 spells CASSLSQTSWSSYNEQFF. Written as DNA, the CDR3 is TGTGCCAGCAGCTTATCCCAGACTTCTTGGAGCTCCTACAATGAGCAGTTCTTC.

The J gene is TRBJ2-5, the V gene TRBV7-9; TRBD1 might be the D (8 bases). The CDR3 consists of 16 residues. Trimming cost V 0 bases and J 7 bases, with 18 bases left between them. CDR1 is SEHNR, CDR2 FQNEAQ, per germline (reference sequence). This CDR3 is CASSLALRQGRGTQYF. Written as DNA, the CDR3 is TGTGCCAGCAGCTTAGCTTTGCGACAGGGGAGGGGGACCCAGTACTTC.

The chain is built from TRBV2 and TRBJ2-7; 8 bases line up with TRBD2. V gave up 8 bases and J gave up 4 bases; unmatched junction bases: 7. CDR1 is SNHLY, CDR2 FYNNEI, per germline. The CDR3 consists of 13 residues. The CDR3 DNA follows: TGTGCCAGCCTCCCGGGGGGGCGGTACGAGCAGTACTTC. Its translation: CASLPGGRYEQYF.

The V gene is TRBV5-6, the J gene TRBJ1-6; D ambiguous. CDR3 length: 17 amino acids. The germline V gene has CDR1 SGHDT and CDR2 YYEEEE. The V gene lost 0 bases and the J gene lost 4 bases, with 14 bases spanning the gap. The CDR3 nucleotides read TGTGCCAGCAGCTTGGGCCTCCCCCGGGGATATAATTCACCCCTCCACTTT. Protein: CASSLGLPRGYNSPLHF. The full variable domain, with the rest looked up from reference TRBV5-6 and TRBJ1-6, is DAGVTQSPTHLIKTRGQQVTLRCSPKSGHDTVSWYQQALGQGPQFIFQYYEEEERQRGNFPDRFSGHQFPNYSSELNVNALLLGDSALYLCASSLGLPRGYNSPLHFGNGTRLTVT.

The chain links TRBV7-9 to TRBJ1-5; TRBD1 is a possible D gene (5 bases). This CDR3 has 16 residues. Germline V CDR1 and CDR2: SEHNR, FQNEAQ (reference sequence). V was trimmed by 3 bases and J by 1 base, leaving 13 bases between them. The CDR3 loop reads CASSLFPGMSNQPQHF. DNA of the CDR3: TGTGCCAGCAGCTTGTTTCCAGGGATGAGCAATCAGCCCCAGCATTTT.

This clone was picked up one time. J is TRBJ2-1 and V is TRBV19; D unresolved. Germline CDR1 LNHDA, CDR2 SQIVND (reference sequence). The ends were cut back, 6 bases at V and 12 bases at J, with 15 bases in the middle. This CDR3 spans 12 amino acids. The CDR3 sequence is CASSGLAERQFF. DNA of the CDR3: TGTGCCAGTAGCGGATTGGCGGAGAGGCAGTTCTTC.

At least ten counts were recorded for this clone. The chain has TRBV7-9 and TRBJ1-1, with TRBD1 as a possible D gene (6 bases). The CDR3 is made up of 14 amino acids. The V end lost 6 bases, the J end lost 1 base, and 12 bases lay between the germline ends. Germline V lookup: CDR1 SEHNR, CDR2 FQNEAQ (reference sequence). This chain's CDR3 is CASRTGGPNTEAFF. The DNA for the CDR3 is TGTGCCAGCAGGACGGGGGGGCCGAACACTGAAGCTTTCTTT.

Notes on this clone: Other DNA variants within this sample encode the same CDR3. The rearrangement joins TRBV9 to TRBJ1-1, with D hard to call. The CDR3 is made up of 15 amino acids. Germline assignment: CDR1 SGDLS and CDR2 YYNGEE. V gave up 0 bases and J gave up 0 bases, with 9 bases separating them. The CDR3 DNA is TGTGCCAGCAGCGTAGACCCAGGTATGAACACTGAAGCTTTCTTT. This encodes CASSVDPGMNTEAFF.

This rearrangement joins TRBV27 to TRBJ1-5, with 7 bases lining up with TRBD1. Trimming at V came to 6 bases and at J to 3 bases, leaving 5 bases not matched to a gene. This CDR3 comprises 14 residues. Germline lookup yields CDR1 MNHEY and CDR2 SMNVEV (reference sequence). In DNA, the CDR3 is TGTGCCAGCAGCCTAACAGGGGACAATCAGCCCCAGCATTTT. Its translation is CASSLTGDNQPQHF.

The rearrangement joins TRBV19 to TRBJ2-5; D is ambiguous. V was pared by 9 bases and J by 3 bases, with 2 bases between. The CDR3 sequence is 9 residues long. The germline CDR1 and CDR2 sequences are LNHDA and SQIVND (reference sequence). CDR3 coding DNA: TGTGCCAGCAAAGAGACCCAGTACTTC. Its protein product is CASKETQYF.

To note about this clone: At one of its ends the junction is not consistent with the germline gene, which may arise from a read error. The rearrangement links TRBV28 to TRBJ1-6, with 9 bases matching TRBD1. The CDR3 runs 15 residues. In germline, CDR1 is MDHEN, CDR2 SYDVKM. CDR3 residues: CASRGTGSFNSPLHF. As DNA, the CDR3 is TGTGCCAGCAGGGGGACAGGGTCCTTTAATTCACCCCTCCACTTT.

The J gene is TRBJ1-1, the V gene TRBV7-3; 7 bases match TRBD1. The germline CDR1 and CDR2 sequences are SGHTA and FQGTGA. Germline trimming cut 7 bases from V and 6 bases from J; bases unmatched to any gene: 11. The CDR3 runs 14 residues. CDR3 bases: TGTGCCAGCAAAGCCAGGGGGATGGTCGCTGAAGCTTTCTTT. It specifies CASKARGMVAEAFF.

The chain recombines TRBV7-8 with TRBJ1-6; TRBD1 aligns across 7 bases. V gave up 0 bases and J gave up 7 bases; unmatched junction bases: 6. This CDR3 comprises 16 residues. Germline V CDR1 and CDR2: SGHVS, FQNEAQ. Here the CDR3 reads CASSLAWGTDNSPLHF. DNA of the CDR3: TGTGCCAGCAGCTTAGCGTGGGGGACAGACAATTCACCCCTCCACTTT.

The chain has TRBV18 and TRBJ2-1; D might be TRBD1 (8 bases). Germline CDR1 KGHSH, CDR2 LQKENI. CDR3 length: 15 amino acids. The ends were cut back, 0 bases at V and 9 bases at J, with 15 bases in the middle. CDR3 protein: CASSPPQGGDAEQFF. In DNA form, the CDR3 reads TGTGCCAGCTCACCACCACAGGGGGGGGATGCTGAGCAGTTCTTC.

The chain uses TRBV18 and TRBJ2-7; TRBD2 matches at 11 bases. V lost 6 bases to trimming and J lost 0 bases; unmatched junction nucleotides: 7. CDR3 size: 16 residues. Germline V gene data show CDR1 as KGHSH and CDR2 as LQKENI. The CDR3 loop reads CASSLGLAGISYEQYF. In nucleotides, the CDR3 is TGTGCCAGCTCCCTCGGACTAGCGGGCATCTCCTACGAGCAGTACTTC.

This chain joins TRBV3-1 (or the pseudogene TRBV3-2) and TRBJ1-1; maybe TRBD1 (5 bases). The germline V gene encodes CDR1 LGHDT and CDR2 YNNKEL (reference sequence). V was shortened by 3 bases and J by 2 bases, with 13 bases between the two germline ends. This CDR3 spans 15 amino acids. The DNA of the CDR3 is TGTGCCAGCAGCCATAAGTACAGGCAAAACACTGAAGCTTTCTTT. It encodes CASSHKYRQNTEAFF.

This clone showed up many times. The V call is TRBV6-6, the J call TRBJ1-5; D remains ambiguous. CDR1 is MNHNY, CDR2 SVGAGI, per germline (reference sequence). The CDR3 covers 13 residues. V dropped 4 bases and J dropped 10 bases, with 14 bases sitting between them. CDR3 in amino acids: CASSSGTARPQHF. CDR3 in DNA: TGTGCCAGCAGTTCGGGTACGGCGAGACCCCAGCATTTT.

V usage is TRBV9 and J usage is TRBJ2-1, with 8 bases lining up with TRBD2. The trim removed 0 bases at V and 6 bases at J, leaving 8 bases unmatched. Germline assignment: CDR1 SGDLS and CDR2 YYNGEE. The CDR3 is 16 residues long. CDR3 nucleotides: TGTGCCAGCAGCGTAGCGGGGGGGCCCACGGTCAATGAGCAGTTCTTC. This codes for CASSVAGGPTVNEQFF.

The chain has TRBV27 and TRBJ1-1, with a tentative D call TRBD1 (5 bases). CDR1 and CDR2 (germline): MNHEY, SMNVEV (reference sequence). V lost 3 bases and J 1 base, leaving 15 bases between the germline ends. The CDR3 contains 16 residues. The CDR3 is CASSLVGVSPNTEAFF. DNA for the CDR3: TGTGCCAGCAGTTTGGTAGGGGTATCGCCGAACACTGAAGCTTTCTTT.

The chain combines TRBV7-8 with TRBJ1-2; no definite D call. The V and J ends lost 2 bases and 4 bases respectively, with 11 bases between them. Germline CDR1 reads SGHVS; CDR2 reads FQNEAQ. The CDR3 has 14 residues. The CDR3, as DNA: TGTGCCAGCAGCTTAAGGTCGGAGATCTATGGCTACACCTTC. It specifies CASSLRSEIYGYTF.